This TCR beta chain was retrieved from a study of blood T cell repertoires in COVID-19. Study context: Some COVID-19 samples were acute and others convalescent; all came from the United States, Italy and Spain.

Study processing details: Reference gene primers were amplified, and this amplification served to estimate nucleated cell counts. Some clones are missing from TCRdb's copy, which holds only in-frame ones; the method was immunoSEQ multiplex PCR. V, J and clone size are those of that table, while D and trimming were read from the DNA. The table has more than 250,000 clones, around 91% seen once. V gave up 6 bases and J gave up 2 bases; unmatched junction bases: 7. This CDR3 comprises 14 residues. Germline V gene lookup returns CDR1 SGHTA and CDR2 FQGNSA. This TCR was sampled from a woman younger than 30 with acute COVID-19. The V gene is TRBV7-2, the J gene TRBJ2-7; 7 bases fit TRBD2. The sample was PBMCs or T cells enriched from blood (not recorded which). CDR3 sequence: CASRPQTSTYEQYF. The CDR3 region has the DNA TGTGCCAGCAGGCCTCAGACTAGCACCTACGAGCAGTACTTC.